This T cell receptor beta chain was observed in a study of a mutant IDH1 vaccine in newly diagnosed glioma. Study-wide results and caveats: Immune responses induced by the vaccine were seen in around 92% of patients, spanning multiple MHC alleles. Pseudoprogression looked unconnected to shifts in top peripheral T cell clonotypes.

Turning to this clone: What it binds is unknown.

The assay was immunoSEQ multiplex PCR, and TCRdb's table has in-frame clones only and misses some. The sample shows tens of thousands of clones, about 82% of them seen only once. Time point here: baseline, week 1 (first vaccination visit). Indicated treatment: pre-vaccination baseline after standard-of-care therapy. Donors had new IDH1-mutant astrocytomas of WHO grade 3 or 4 (ATRX-lost). The CDR3 has 15 amino acids. J was trimmed by 2 bases and V by 5 bases; bases with no gene match: 7. Per the germline V gene, CDR1 is SGHRS and CDR2 is YFSETQ. The sample here was PBMCs, taken from a glioma patient treated with radiotherapy, temozolomide or both. The receptor was derived from a man aged 18-30 years with glioma. The rearrangement links TRBV5-1 to TRBJ2-3; the match to TRBD2 covers 8 bases. Here the CDR3 reads CASRHQTSATDTQYF. In nucleotides, the CDR3 is TGCGCCAGCAGACACCAGACTAGCGCCACAGATACGCAGTATTTT.